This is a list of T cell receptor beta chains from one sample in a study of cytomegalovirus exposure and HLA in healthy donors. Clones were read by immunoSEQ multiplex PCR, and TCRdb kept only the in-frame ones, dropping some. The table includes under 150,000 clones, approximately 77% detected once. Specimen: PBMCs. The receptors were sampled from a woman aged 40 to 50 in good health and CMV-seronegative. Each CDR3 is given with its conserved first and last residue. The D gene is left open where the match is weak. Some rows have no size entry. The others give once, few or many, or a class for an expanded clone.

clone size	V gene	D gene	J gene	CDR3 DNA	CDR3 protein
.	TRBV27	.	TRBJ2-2	TGTGCCAGCAAGGACAGACTGGTGGCCGGGGAGCTGTTTTTT	CASKDRLVAGELFF
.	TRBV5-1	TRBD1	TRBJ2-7	TGCGCCAGCAGCCCTGGGACAGGGGTTTCCTACGAGCAGTACTTC	CASSPGTGVSYEQYF
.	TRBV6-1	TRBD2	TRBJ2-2	TGTGCCAGCAGTGATAGGACCGGGACTAGCTTCGCCGGGGAGCTGTTTTTT	CASSDRTGTSFAGELFF
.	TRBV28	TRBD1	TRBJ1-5	TGTGCCAGCAGTTTATCAGGGGGCGGCAATCAGCCCCAGCATTTT	CASSLSGGGNQPQHF
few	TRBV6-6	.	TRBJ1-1	TGTGCCAGCAGTTACGGCAGCACTGAAGCTTTCTTT	CASSYGSTEAFF
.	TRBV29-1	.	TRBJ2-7	TGCAGCGTGAGATTGCCCCTCGGGGGACGGAGTCTCTCCTACGAGCAGTACTTC	CSVRLPLGGRSLSYEQYF
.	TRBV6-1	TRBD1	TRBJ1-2	TGTGCCAGCAGACCGGGACAGCATAAGGATGGCTACACCTTC	CASRPGQHKDGYTF
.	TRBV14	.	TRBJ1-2	TGTGCCAGCAGCCTAGCCGGGACTACTATGGTTGGCTACACCTTC	CASSLAGTTMVGYTF
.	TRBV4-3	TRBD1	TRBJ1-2	TGCGCCAGCAGCCAAGATCGGGGTTGGACAGGGGTCTATGGCTACACCTTC	CASSQDRGWTGVYGYTF
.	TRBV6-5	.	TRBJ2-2	TGTGCCAGCAGTTACGACAGCTCGGTGACCATCGGGGAGCTGTTTTTT	CASSYDSSVTIGELFF
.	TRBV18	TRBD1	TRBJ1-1	TGTGCCAGCTCACCCGGGGACAGGGGGCTCACTGAAGCTTTCTTT	CASSPGDRGLTEAFF
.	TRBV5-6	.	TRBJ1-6	TGTGCCAGCAGCGCGGGTGGGCCCCTCCACTTT	CASSAGGPLHF
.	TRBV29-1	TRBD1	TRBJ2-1	TGCAGCGTTGAAAGGGGGACAGGTTCAAATGAGCAGTTCTTC	CSVERGTGSNEQFF
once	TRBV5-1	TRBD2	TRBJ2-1	TGCGCCAGCAGCTTGGTTGGCGGGGGGGCCGGTTGGTCCTACAATGAGCAGTTCTTC	CASSLVGGGAGWSYNEQFF
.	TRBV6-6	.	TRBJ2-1	TGTGCCAGCAGTTGGGGGGTAGGGAAGTACAATGAGCAGTTCTTC	CASSWGVGKYNEQFF
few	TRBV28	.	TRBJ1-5	TGTGCCAGCAGTTTAGGGGCCAATCAGCCCCAGCATTTT	CASSLGANQPQHF
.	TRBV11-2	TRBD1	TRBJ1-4	TGTGCCAGCAGCCCTACGGGGACAGGGCGAAAACTGTTTTTT	CASSPTGTGRKLFF
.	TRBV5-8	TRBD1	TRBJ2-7	TGTGCCAGCAGCTTTCAGGGGGCCTACGAGCAGTACTTC	CASSFQGAYEQYF